This TCR beta chain was captured by sequencing in a study of blood T cell repertoires in COVID-19. About the research overall: T cells, B-cell-depleted T cells, or PBMCs supplied cDNA or gDNA.

This CDR3 spans 15 amino acids. Germline V gene sequence: CDR1 SGHRS, CDR2 YFSETQ. The V gene lost 1 base and the J gene lost 5 bases, with 14 bases spanning the gap. Generated by immunoSEQ multiplex PCR, the TCRdb table keeps only in-frame clones and is missing some. The sample has 100,000 to 150,000 clones, 88% seen once. This sequence joins TRBV5-1 and TRBJ2-3; a possible D gene is TRBD1 (5 bases). The sequencing input was peripheral blood. The clonotype originates from a man aged 45-65 years with acute or convalescent COVID-19. CDR3 DNA sequence: TGCGCCAGCAGCTTGTTACGCGCAGGGCGAGATACGCAGTATTTT. Protein product: CASSLLRAGRDTQYF.